This T cell receptor (beta chain) emerged from a study of T cell responses to AZD1222 COVID-19 vaccine. Trimming shortened V by 5 bases and J by 0 bases, and 14 bases separated the two germline ends. The length of the CDR3 is 15 residues. Germline V CDR1 and CDR2: MGHRA, YSYEKL. This table comes from immunoSEQ multiplex PCR, and its TCRdb copy is limited to in-frame clones, with some not included. The table records over 100,000 clones, roughly 85% of them present only once. About this clone itself: The antigen is undetermined.

Findings and limits, study-wide: Vaccine-associated CD4 TCRs ranged over spike, dominating at 160-218 and 743-854. Repertoires were obtained only post-peak T cell response. Most donors were white British and more were female, and clonal diversity was possibly underestimated.

The clonotype comes from an adult who received the MenACWY meningococcal vaccine as a control. The chain employs TRBV4-1 and TRBJ2-7, with D unclear. This specimen was peripheral blood, taken 28 days after the second dose of the MenACWY control vaccine. The CDR3 loop reads CASSVRPDISYEQYF. The CDR3 region has the DNA TGCGCCAGCAGCGTCAGACCCGACATCTCCTACGAGCAGTACTTC.